Below, 11 T cell receptor beta chains from the same sample are listed, as sequenced in a study of T cell repertoires and HLA-DP antigens. These TCRs are of unknown antigen specificity. Assay: immunoSEQ multiplex PCR; the TCRdb copy retains only in-frame clones and omits some. The table has around 90,000 clones, approximately 86% seen once. Source material: CD4+ T cells from PBMCs. These receptors were collected from a man in his fifties in good health and CMV-seronegative.

The gene calls are TRBV6-1 and TRBJ1-5; unclear D gene. Germline V CDR1 and CDR2: MNHNS, SASEGT. CDR3 length: 12 residues. Trimming removed 9 bases from V and 2 bases from J, with 8 bases in between. This CDR3 reads CASNRGNQPQHF. CDR3 sequence (DNA): TGTGCCAGTAACCGTGGCAATCAGCCCCAGCATTTT.

The V gene is TRBV9, the J gene TRBJ1-1, with D perhaps matching TRBD1 (6 bases). Germline V gene data show CDR1 as SGDLS and CDR2 as YYNGEE. Trimming took off 4 bases at V and 5 bases at J, with 15 bases between the two ends. This CDR3 is built from 14 residues. CDR3 bases: TGTGCCAGCAGCACCCGACAGGTCGGAACTGAAGCTTTCTTT. The encoded protein is CASSTRQVGTEAFF.

The chain is built from TRBV7-2 and TRBJ1-2; TRBD1 matches at 10 bases. Germline CDR1 and CDR2: SGHTA and FQGNSA. J lost 4 bases, V lost 5 bases, and 7 bases had no gene match. The CDR3 length is 15 residues. In nucleotides, the CDR3 is TGTGCCAGCAGCGTCCGGGACAGGGGAGGCTATGGCTACACCTTC. Translation gives CASSVRDRGGYGYTF.

The chain recombines TRBV7-2 with TRBJ2-3, with 12 bases identical to TRBD2. The CDR3 totals 16 residues. Germline lookup yields CDR1 SGHTA and CDR2 FQGNSA. The J segment lost 4 bases and the V segment lost 6 bases, leaving 8 bases of the junction unmatched. CDR3 bases: TGTGCCAGCAGTTCAGGACTAGCGGGGAGGTCAGATACGCAGTATTTT. This translates into CASSSGLAGRSDTQYF.

The chain is built from TRBV5-1 and TRBJ2-1, with 8 bases lining up with TRBD1. Trimming cost V 2 bases and J 6 bases; bases outside gene matches: 10. CDR1 SGHRS and CDR2 YFSETQ come from the germline V gene. The CDR3 is 16 amino acids. The chain's CDR3 is CASSLPAGTGGNEQFF. The CDR3, as DNA: TGCGCCAGCAGCTTACCCGCCGGGACAGGAGGCAATGAGCAGTTCTTC.

The chain combines TRBV28 with TRBJ1-2; no definite D call. The CDR3 has 15 amino acids. Trimming took off 7 bases at V and 0 bases at J, with 15 bases between the two ends. Looked up from germline, CDR1 is MDHEN and CDR2 is SYDVKM. The CDR3 DNA sequence: TGTGCCAGCATTGCGGGAGGAGACACTAACTATGGCTACACCTTC. Translation gives CASIAGGDTNYGYTF.

The J gene is TRBJ2-7, the V gene TRBV19, with TRBD1 matching over 11 bases. V shed 7 bases and J 4 bases; nucleotides not matched to a gene: 6. Germline values: CDR1 LNHDA, CDR2 SQIVND (reference sequence). The CDR3 has 14 residues. The CDR3 DNA follows: TGTGCCAGTAACCCGGGACAGGGGGTATACGAGCAGTACTTC. This encodes CASNPGQGVYEQYF.

This clone appeared a few times. This chain connects TRBV29-1 to TRBJ1-2, with 10 bases matching TRBD1. Germline assignment: CDR1 SQVTM and CDR2 ANQGSEA. This CDR3 comprises 15 residues. The V and J ends lost 4 bases and 5 bases, in that order; junction bases with no gene match: 10. The CDR3 loop is CSVVLGDRGHYGYTF. As DNA, the CDR3 is TGCAGCGTTGTCCTCGGAGACAGGGGGCATTATGGCTACACCTTC.

V usage is TRBV29-1 and J usage is TRBJ1-3; unclear D gene. The CDR3 length is 13 residues. V gave up 1 base and J gave up 0 bases, with 4 bases separating them. Germline values: CDR1 SQVTM, CDR2 ANQGSEA. CDR3 in DNA: TGCAGCGTTGAAGCCATCTCTGGAAACACCATATATTTT. It specifies CSVEAISGNTIYF.

The chain employs TRBV20-1 and TRBJ2-3; a possible D gene is TRBD2 (6 bases). The CDR3 totals 11 residues. V dropped 6 bases and J dropped 5 bases, with 9 bases sitting between them. CDR1 and CDR2 (germline): DFQATT, SNEGSKA (reference sequence). CDR3 protein: CSATAGDTQYF. The CDR3 nucleotides read TGCAGTGCCACAGCGGGAGATACGCAGTATTTT.

This clone was observed once. The gene calls are TRBV30 and TRBJ1-2, with 8 positions matching TRBD1. Germline CDR1 GTSNPN, CDR2 SVGIG (reference sequence). J gave up 4 bases and V 2 bases, and 9 bases lay outside the gene matches. This CDR3 spans 15 amino acids. The CDR3 bases are TGTGCCTGGAGTCCCCAATCAGGGGGCAGCTATGGCTACACCTTC. The encoded protein is CAWSPQSGGSYGYTF. Supplemented by reference TRBV30 and TRBJ1-2, the full variable domain reads SQTIHQWPATLVQPVGSPLSLECTVEGTSNPNLYWYRQAAGRGLQLLFYSVGIGQISSEVPQNLSASRPQDRQFILSSKKLLLSDSGFYLCAWSPQSGGSYGYTFGSGTRLTVV.